This entry lists 21 T cell receptor beta chains sequenced from one sample in a study of T cell responses to AZD1222 COVID-19 vaccine. Here immunoSEQ multiplex PCR was the method, and the copy in TCRdb shows in-frame clones only, minus some. The sample records about 180,000 clones, 70% to 90% being singletons. The sequences come from peripheral blood, collected 28 days after the second AZD1222 dose. The receptors here all came from an adult who received the AZD1222 COVID-19 vaccine.

CDR3 in amino acids: CASTDRPYEQYF. CDR3 bases: TGCGCCAGCACGGACAGGCCCTACGAGCAGTACTTC. The V call is TRBV5-1, the J call TRBJ2-7, with TRBD1 matching 7 bases. Germline CDR1 and CDR2: SGHRS and YFSETQ. The CDR3 sequence is 12 residues long. The V gene end was trimmed by 6 bases and the J gene end by 2 bases; junction bases not matched to a gene: 2. Combining the CDR3 with reference TRBV5-1 and TRBJ2-7 gives the whole variable domain KAGVTQTPRYLIKTRGQQVTLSCSPISGHRSVSWYQQTPGQGLQFLFEYFSETQRNKGNFPGRFSGRQFSNSRSEMNVSTLELGDSALYLCASTDRPYEQYFGPGTRLTVT.

The chain has TRBV19 and TRBJ2-7; 12 nucleotides align to TRBD1. The junction had 5 bases not matched to a gene; V was cut back by 6 bases and J by 5 bases. The V gene's germline CDR1 is LNHDA and CDR2 SQIVND (reference sequence). The CDR3 extends over 14 amino acids. CDR3 sequence: CASRPGTGGHEQYF. In DNA, the CDR3 is TGTGCCAGTAGGCCCGGGACAGGGGGCCACGAGCAGTACTTC. Full variable domain (remainder filled in from reference TRBV19 and TRBJ2-7): DGGITQSPKYLFRKEGQNVTLSCEQNLNHDAMYWYRQDPGQGLRLIYYSQIVNDFQKGDIAEGYSVSREKKESFPLTVTSAQKNPTAFYLCASRPGTGGHEQYFGPGTRLTVT.

V usage is TRBV3-1 (or the pseudogene TRBV3-2) and J usage is TRBJ1-6; TRBD1 might be the D (5 bases). In germline, CDR1 is LGHDT, CDR2 YNNKEL (reference sequence). The CDR3 spans 16 residues. The ends were cut back, 1 base at V and 8 bases at J, with 15 bases in the middle. DNA for the CDR3: TGTGCCAGCAGCCAAGGAGATTGGGGGTTAGATTCACCCCTCCACTTT. Encoded protein: CASSQGDWGLDSPLHF.

This chain uses TRBV18 with TRBJ2-7, with 12 bases lining up with TRBD2. The CDR3 has 16 residues. The germline gives CDR1 KGHSH, CDR2 LQKENI. J was trimmed by 0 bases and V by 3 bases; bases with no gene match: 3. The CDR3 here is CASSPGLAGSSYEQYF. The CDR3 DNA is TGTGCCAGCTCACCGGGACTAGCGGGCAGCTCCTACGAGCAGTACTTC.

This clone turned up a few times. This chain connects TRBV6-5 to TRBJ2-7, with 9 bases that match TRBD1. V gave up 6 bases and J gave up 0 bases; unmatched junction bases: 6. The CDR3 is made up of 15 amino acids. Germline lookup yields CDR1 MNHEY and CDR2 SVGAGI. In DNA, the CDR3 is TGTGCCAGCAGGGAGACAGGGGGGGACTCCTACGAGCAGTACTTC. It yields the protein CASRETGGDSYEQYF.

The rearrangement joins TRBV4-3 to TRBJ2-6; 8 nucleotides match TRBD1. The length of the CDR3 is 15 residues. The germline gives CDR1 LGHNA, CDR2 YSLEER. The V segment lost 3 bases and the J segment 2 bases; nucleotides outside the gene matches: 0. The chain's CDR3 is CASSQTGAGANVLTF. CDR3 nucleotide sequence: TGCGCCAGCAGCCAGACAGGGGCTGGGGCCAACGTCCTGACTTTC.

The V call is TRBV7-2, the J call TRBJ2-5; no definite D call. Trimming cost V 11 bases and J 5 bases, with 12 bases left between them. Germline V gene sequence: CDR1 SGHTA, CDR2 FQGNSA. CDR3 length: 11 residues. The CDR3 spells CAVKAAETQYF. The CDR3 region has the DNA TGTGCCGTCAAGGCGGCCGAGACCCAGTACTTC.

The rearrangement links TRBV6-2 or TRBV6-3 to TRBJ2-7; D is ambiguous. Trimming left V 5 bases short and J 2 bases short, with 13 bases between. CDR1 and CDR2 from the germline V gene are MNHEY and SVGEGT. This CDR3 comprises 14 residues. The DNA of the CDR3 is TGTGCCAGCAGTCCCCGGTACATTACCTACGAGCAGTACTTC. Protein sequence: CASSPRYITYEQYF.

The V gene is TRBV7-2, the J gene TRBJ2-5; a possible D gene is TRBD2 (6 bases). V was trimmed by 5 bases and J by 6 bases, leaving 16 bases between them. Germline CDR1 reads SGHTA; CDR2 reads FQGNSA. There are 14 residues in the CDR3. The CDR3 DNA reads as TGTGCCAGCAGCACCGGGACGGGGGTTAAGACCCAGTACTTC. Its translation is CASSTGTGVKTQYF.

This chain connects TRBV13 to TRBJ2-1; TRBD1 matches 9 bases. Trimming cost V 5 bases and J 15 bases; bases outside gene matches: 8. CDR3 size: 12 residues. Germline V CDR1 and CDR2: PRHDT, FYEKMQ (reference sequence). CDR3 amino acids: CASSLLGTGLFF. CDR3 nucleotide sequence: TGTGCCAGCAGCCTACTGGGGACAGGGCTGTTCTTC. The full variable domain, rest sourced from reference TRBV13 and TRBJ2-1, is AAGVIQSPRHLIKEKRETATLKCYPIPRHDTVYWYQQGPGQDPQFLISFYEKMQSDKGSIPDRFSAQQFSDYHSELNMSSLELGDSALYFCASSLLGTGLFFGPGTRLTVL.

The chain couples TRBV5-4 to TRBJ2-7, with no clear D. V gave up 1 base and J gave up 0 bases, with 8 bases separating them. CDR1 and CDR2 from the germline V gene are SGHNT and YYREEE (reference sequence). The CDR3 sequence is 14 residues long. In nucleotides, the CDR3 is TGTGCCAGCAGCTTGTCACACAGCTCCTACGAGCAGTACTTC. It yields the protein CASSLSHSSYEQYF.

This clone has just one count. CDR3 loop: CASSQDLWFGGSGSGGSTGELFF. The CDR3 bases are TGTGCCAGCAGCCAAGATCTTTGGTTCGGTGGTAGCGGGAGCGGTGGATCCACCGGGGAGCTGTTTTTT. The V and J genes are TRBV4-2 and TRBJ2-2; 9 bases are shared with TRBD2. The CDR3 covers 23 residues. The V and J ends lost 0 bases and 4 bases, in that order; junction bases with no gene match: 24. Germline V gives CDR1 LGHNA, CDR2 YNFKEQ.

This clone was counted a few times. The DNA for the CDR3 is TGCGCCAGCAACCTACAGGAGTCTAGCACAGATACGCAGTATTTT. Amino acid sequence: CASNLQESSTDTQYF. The rearrangement links TRBV5-1 to TRBJ2-3, with a tentative D call TRBD1 (5 bases). Germline V gene sequence: CDR1 SGHRS, CDR2 YFSETQ. Trimming took 6 bases from V and 0 from J, leaving 14 bases between them. The CDR3 consists of 15 residues.

CDR3 region: CAWRQGQTDTQYF. The CDR3 DNA is TGTGCCTGGAGACAGGGTCAGACAGATACGCAGTATTTT. The chain couples TRBV30 to TRBJ2-3; possible D gene TRBD1, 6 bases. The CDR3 sequence is 13 residues long. Germline V CDR1 and CDR2: GTSNPN, SVGIG (reference sequence). V shed 3 bases and J shed 3 bases, with 10 bases lying between them. The full variable domain, rest sourced from reference TRBV30 and TRBJ2-3, is SQTIHQWPATLVQPVGSPLSLECTVEGTSNPNLYWYRQAAGRGLQLLFYSVGIGQISSEVPQNLSASRPQDRQFILSSKKLLLSDSGFYLCAWRQGQTDTQYFGPGTRLTVL.

The V gene is TRBV29-1, the J gene TRBJ1-1; 7 bases align to TRBD1. This CDR3 has 16 amino acids. Germline CDR1 is SQVTM and CDR2 is ANQGSEA. V gave up 5 bases and J gave up 0 bases; unmatched junction bases: 12. The CDR3 sequence is CSVPLDRVGLNTEAFF. The CDR3 DNA reads TGCAGCGTTCCCTTAGACAGGGTAGGATTGAACACTGAAGCTTTCTTT.

This chain uses TRBV7-9 with TRBJ2-7, with D possibly being TRBD1 (6 bases). This CDR3 has 15 amino acids. V was pared by 0 bases and J by 0 bases, with 9 bases between. CDR1 is SEHNR, CDR2 FQNEAQ, per germline (reference sequence). The CDR3 nucleotides read TGTGCCAGCAGCTTAGCGGGGACACTCTCCTACGAGCAGTACTTC. The encoded protein is CASSLAGTLSYEQYF.

There are a few counts of this clone. The chain recombines TRBV19 with TRBJ1-1; D is uncertain. The CDR3 has 15 residues. CDR1 LNHDA and CDR2 SQIVND come from the germline V gene (reference sequence). Trimming stripped 0 bases from V and 1 base from J, with 9 bases between. CDR3 amino acids: CASSIDLRRNTEAFF. The CDR3 bases are TGTGCCAGTAGTATAGATCTCCGGAGGAACACTGAAGCTTTCTTT.

J is TRBJ2-2 and V is TRBV4-3; D is unresolved. From germline, CDR1 is LGHNA and CDR2 YSLEER. There are 13 residues in the CDR3. Trimming shortened V by 0 bases and J by 7 bases, and 6 bases separated the two germline ends. The DNA of the CDR3 is TGCGCCAGCAGCCAAGATCGGAACGGGGAGCTGTTTTTT. Its protein product is CASSQDRNGELFF.

This clone showed up just once. The V gene is TRBV14, the J gene TRBJ2-7, with D tentatively TRBD1 (6 bases). Trimming took 4 bases from V and 6 from J, leaving 13 bases between them. The CDR3 is made up of 13 amino acids. The germline CDR1 and CDR2 sequences are SGHDN and FVKESK. The CDR3 loop reads CASSPQGMGEQYF. CDR3 bases: TGTGCCAGCAGCCCACAGGGAATGGGCGAGCAGTACTTC.

The V gene is TRBV3-1 (or the pseudogene TRBV3-2), the J gene TRBJ2-7; weak D call: TRBD2 (6 bases). Germline V CDR1 and CDR2: LGHDT, YNNKEL (reference sequence). V was trimmed by 1 base and J by 7 bases, leaving 8 bases between them. This CDR3 has 12 amino acids. CDR3 coding DNA: TGTGCCAGCAGCCAAGGGGAGGCGGAGCAGTACTTC. Translated, it gives CASSQGEAEQYF.

J is TRBJ1-5 and V is TRBV7-2; 7 positions match TRBD1. This CDR3 comprises 15 residues. CDR1 and CDR2 from the germline V gene are SGHTA and FQGNSA. The ends lost 4 bases at V and 5 bases at J; junction bases unmatched: 8. DNA of the CDR3: TGTGCCAGCAGCTATAGCCAGGGGGTCGATCAGCCCCAGCATTTT. Protein product: CASSYSQGVDQPQHF.